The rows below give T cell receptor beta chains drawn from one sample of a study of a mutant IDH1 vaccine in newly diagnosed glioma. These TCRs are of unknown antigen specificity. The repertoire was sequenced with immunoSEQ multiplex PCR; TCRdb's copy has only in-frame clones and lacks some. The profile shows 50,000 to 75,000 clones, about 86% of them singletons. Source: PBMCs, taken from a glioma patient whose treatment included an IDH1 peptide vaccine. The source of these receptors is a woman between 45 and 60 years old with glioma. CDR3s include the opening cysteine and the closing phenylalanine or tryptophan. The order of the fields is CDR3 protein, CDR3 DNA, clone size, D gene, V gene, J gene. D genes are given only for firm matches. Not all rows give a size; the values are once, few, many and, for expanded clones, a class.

CASSPTDYGYTF	TGTGCCAGCAGCCCGACAGACTATGGCTACACCTTC	NA	NA	TRBV6-6	TRBJ1-2
CASSTETGVGTEAFF	TGTGCCAGCAGCACAGAGACAGGGGTCGGGACTGAAGCTTTCTTT	NA	TRBD1	TRBV9	TRBJ1-1
CASSLSYGSGELFF	TGCGCCAGCAGCTTGTCGTACGGGTCAGGGGAGCTGTTTTTT	NA	NA	TRBV5-1	TRBJ2-2
CASSAGISNQPQHF	TGTGCCAGCAGTGCGGGGATTAGCAATCAGCCCCAGCATTTT	few	NA	TRBV6-1	TRBJ1-5
CASSLRPGGEIGELFF	TGTGCCAGCAGTTTACGGCCAGGGGGTGAGATCGGGGAGCTGTTTTTT	NA	TRBD1	TRBV27	TRBJ2-2
CASSRGLAGGGGETQYF	TGCGCCAGCAGCCGTGGACTAGCGGGGGGGGGAGGGGAGACCCAGTACTTC	NA	TRBD2	TRBV4-3	TRBJ2-5
CASSLTSSHGELFF	TGTGCCAGCAGCTTGACATCGAGCCACGGGGAGCTGTTTTTT	NA	NA	TRBV7-9	TRBJ2-2
CASSRTGGDLLQGYTF	TGTGCCAGCAGCCGGACAGGGGGCGATCTCCTTCAGGGCTACACCTTC	NA	TRBD1	TRBV5-6	TRBJ1-2
CAWSLTGVNTEAFF	TGTGCCTGGAGTTTGACAGGGGTGAACACTGAAGCTTTCTTT	NA	TRBD1	TRBV30	TRBJ1-1
CASSISEAGELFF	TGTGCCAGTAGTATTTCGGAGGCCGGGGAGCTGTTTTTT	NA	NA	TRBV19	TRBJ2-2
CASSDQAVSSYNEQFF	TGTGCCAGCAGTGATCAAGCTGTGAGCTCCTACAATGAGCAGTTCTTC	NA	NA	TRBV2	TRBJ2-1
CASSQWGAGRPLHF	TGCGCCAGCAGCCAATGGGGGGCTGGTCGGCCCCTCCACTTT	NA	NA	TRBV4-1	TRBJ1-6
CASTPADRGFGYTF	TGTGCCAGCACCCCTGCGGACAGGGGTTTTGGCTACACCTTC	NA	TRBD1	TRBV28	TRBJ1-2
CASSVLRDWFYYEQYF	TGTGCCAGCAGCGTATTACGGGACTGGTTTTACTACGAGCAGTACTTC	NA	NA	TRBV9	TRBJ2-7
CASSPHSSGGAKTQYF	TGTGCCAGCAGCCCCCACTCTAGCGGGGGGGCCAAGACCCAGTACTTC	NA	TRBD2	TRBV9	TRBJ2-5
CASNEGWGSTNEKLFF	TGTGCCAGCAACGAGGGTTGGGGGAGCACTAATGAAAAACTGTTTTTT	NA	NA	TRBV7-2	TRBJ1-4
CSAPGYTF	TGCAGCGCCCCGGGCTACACCTTC	NA	NA	TRBV29-1	TRBJ1-2
CASSQDKALDTGELFF	TGTGCCAGCAGCCAAGACAAAGCGTTGGACACCGGGGAGCTGTTTTTT	NA	NA	TRBV4-2	TRBJ2-2
CASSFLAGENTGELFF	TGTGCCAGCAGCTTCCTAGCGGGGGAAAACACCGGGGAGCTGTTTTTT	NA	TRBD2	TRBV7-6	TRBJ2-2
CASSFQGQGIYNEQFF	TGTGCCAGCAGTTTCCAAGGACAGGGCATCTACAATGAGCAGTTCTTC	NA	TRBD1	TRBV6-5	TRBJ2-1
CASSLEMDASPYF	TGTGCCAGCAGCCTAGAGATGGACGCGTCGCCGTACTTC	NA	NA	TRBV7-2	TRBJ2-7
CASSPPQSYGYTF	TGTGCCAGCTCACCACCCCAGAGCTATGGCTACACCTTC	NA	NA	TRBV18	TRBJ1-2
CASTPEGRGGYTF	TGTGCCAGCACCCCAGAGGGGCGCGGGGGCTACACCTTC	NA	NA	TRBV5-4	TRBJ1-2
CASSPLGVGETQYF	TGTGCCAGCAGCCCCCTGGGAGTTGGGGAGACCCAGTACTTC	NA	NA	TRBV11-2	TRBJ2-5
CASSLFRVETGELFF	TGCGCCAGCAGCTTGTTTAGGGTTGAGACCGGGGAGCTGTTTTTT	NA	NA	TRBV5-1	TRBJ2-2
CASRSVATNEKLFF	TGCGCCAGTAGATCAGTTGCAACTAATGAAAAACTGTTTTTT	NA	NA	TRBV5-1	TRBJ1-4
CASSATSGDYNEQFF	TGTGCCAGCAGTGCGACTAGCGGAGACTACAATGAGCAGTTCTTC	NA	TRBD2	TRBV6-1	TRBJ2-1
CATSRDKGITEAFF	TGTGCCACCAGCAGAGATAAAGGGATCACTGAAGCTTTCTTT	NA	NA	TRBV15	TRBJ1-1
CASTPGSSSSYEQYF	TGCGCCAGCACACCGGGGTCCTCCTCCTCCTACGAGCAGTACTTC	NA	NA	TRBV5-1	TRBJ2-7
CASSPKGQGRETQYF	TGTGCCAGCAGCCCAAAGGGACAGGGGAGAGAGACCCAGTACTTC	NA	TRBD1	TRBV7-6	TRBJ2-5
CASSPGLAGITGELFF	TGTGCCAGCAGTCCAGGGCTAGCGGGGATCACCGGGGAGCTGTTTTTT	NA	TRBD2	TRBV27	TRBJ2-2
CASSGYSGNTIYF	TGTGCCAGTTCGGGGTACTCTGGAAACACCATATATTTT	NA	NA	TRBV2	TRBJ1-3
CASSPQVYSGNTIYF	TGTGCCAGCAGCCCTCAGGTGTACTCTGGAAACACCATATATTTT	NA	NA	TRBV4-2	TRBJ1-3
CASRGGAPDTQYF	TGTGCCAGTAGGGGCGGGGCCCCAGATACGCAGTATTTT	NA	NA	TRBV19	TRBJ2-3
CASSHQPGQGEGEQFF	TGTGCTAGCAGCCACCAACCGGGACAGGGCGAGGGTGAGCAGTTCTTC	few	TRBD1	TRBV7-7	TRBJ2-1
CASRRTWEGSQPQHF	TGTGCCAGCAGACGTACTTGGGAGGGGAGTCAGCCCCAGCATTTT	NA	NA	TRBV6-5	TRBJ1-5